The 5 T cell receptor beta chains below all came from one sample that was sequenced in a study of blood T cell repertoires in COVID-19. Clones were sequenced by immunoSEQ multiplex PCR, and TCRdb holds only the in-frame ones, with some missing. The table records approximately 250,000 clones, roughly 84% of them present only once. The sequenced material came from peripheral blood. The source of these receptors is a woman aged 40 to 50 who had recovered from COVID-19.

The chain couples TRBV28 to TRBJ2-1; 9 bases map to TRBD1. The CDR3 sequence is 16 residues long. Trimming took 4 bases from V and 4 from J; bases not matched to a gene: 8. Germline V gene data show CDR1 as MDHEN and CDR2 as SYDVKM. CDR3 bases: TGTGCCAGCAGTTCCCTGTCCGGGACAGGGTACAATGAGCAGTTCTTC. Translating it yields CASSSLSGTGYNEQFF.

V is TRBV6-6 and J is TRBJ1-3; no clear D. The V gene lost 4 bases and the J gene lost 3 bases, with 10 bases spanning the gap. Germline CDR1 MNHNY, CDR2 SVGAGI (reference sequence). CDR3 length: 14 residues. The chain's CDR3 is CASSLGDNGNTIYF. CDR3 coding DNA: TGTGCCAGCAGTTTAGGTGACAATGGAAACACCATATATTTT.

The chain has TRBV5-1 and TRBJ1-2, with a tentative D call TRBD1 (5 bases). The CDR3 length is 14 residues. CDR1 is SGHRS and CDR2 is YFSETQ in the germline V gene. V lost 4 bases to trimming and J lost 3 bases, with 13 bases between them. CDR3 DNA sequence: TGCGCCAGCAGCCGGGGCGGGGCAGACTATGGCTACACCTTC. Its translation is CASSRGGADYGYTF.

The chain recombines TRBV7-2 with TRBJ1-1; D possibly corresponds to TRBD1 (6 bases). The CDR3 has 13 residues. V lost 3 bases, J lost 8 bases, and 13 bases lay in between. CDR1 is SGHTA, CDR2 FQGNSA, per germline. CDR3 sequence (DNA): TGTGCCAGCAGCTTGGGGGGGCGGCCGGAAGCTTTCTTT. The encoded protein is CASSLGGRPEAFF.

This clone was detected many times. The chain uses TRBV13 and TRBJ2-2, with TRBD1 matching over 10 bases. V was clipped by 5 bases and J by 4 bases; unmatched bases: 4. The CDR3 totals 15 residues. CDR1 and CDR2 (germline): PRHDT, FYEKMQ (reference sequence). The CDR3 region has the DNA TGTGCCAGCAGCGCCCGGGACAGGGGCACCGGGGAGCTGTTTTTT. The encoded protein is CASSARDRGTGELFF.